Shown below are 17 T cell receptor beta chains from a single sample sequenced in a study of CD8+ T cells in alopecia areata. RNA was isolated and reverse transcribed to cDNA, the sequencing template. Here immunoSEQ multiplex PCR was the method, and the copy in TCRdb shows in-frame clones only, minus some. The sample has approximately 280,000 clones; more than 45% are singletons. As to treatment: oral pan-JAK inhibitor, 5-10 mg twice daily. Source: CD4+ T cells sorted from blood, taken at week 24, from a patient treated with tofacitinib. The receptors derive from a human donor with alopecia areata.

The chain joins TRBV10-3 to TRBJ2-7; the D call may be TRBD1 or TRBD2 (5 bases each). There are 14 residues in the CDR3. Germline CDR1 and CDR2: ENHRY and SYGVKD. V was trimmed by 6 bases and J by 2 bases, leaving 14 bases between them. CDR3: CAISPGSATYEQYF. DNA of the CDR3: TGTGCCATCAGCCCAGGGAGTGCAACCTACGAGCAGTACTTC.

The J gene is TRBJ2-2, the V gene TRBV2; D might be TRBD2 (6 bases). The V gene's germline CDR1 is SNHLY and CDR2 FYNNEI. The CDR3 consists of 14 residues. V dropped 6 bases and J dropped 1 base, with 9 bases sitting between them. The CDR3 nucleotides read TGTGCCAGCAGAGGCGGGGAGAACACCGGGGAGCTGTTTTTT. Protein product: CASRGGENTGELFF.

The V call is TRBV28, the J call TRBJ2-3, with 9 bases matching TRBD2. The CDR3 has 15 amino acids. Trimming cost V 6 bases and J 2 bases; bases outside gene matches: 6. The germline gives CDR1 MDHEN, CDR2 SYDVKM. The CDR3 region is CASRWGLAPTDTQYF. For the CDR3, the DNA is TGTGCCAGCAGATGGGGACTAGCCCCCACAGATACGCAGTATTTT.

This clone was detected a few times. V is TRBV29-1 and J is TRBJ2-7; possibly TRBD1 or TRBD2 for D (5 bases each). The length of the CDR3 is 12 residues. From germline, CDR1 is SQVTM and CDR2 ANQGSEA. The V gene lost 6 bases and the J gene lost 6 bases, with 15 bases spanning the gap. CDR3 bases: TGCAGCGTCGGGACCGGGATCTCCGAGCAGTACTTC. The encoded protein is CSVGTGISEQYF.

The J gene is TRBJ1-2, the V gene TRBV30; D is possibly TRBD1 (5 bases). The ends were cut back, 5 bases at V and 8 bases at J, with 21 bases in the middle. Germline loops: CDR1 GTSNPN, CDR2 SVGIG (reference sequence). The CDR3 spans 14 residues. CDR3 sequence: CAWGLTGALRGYTF. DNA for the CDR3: TGTGCCTGGGGATTGACCGGGGCCCTCCGCGGCTACACCTTC.

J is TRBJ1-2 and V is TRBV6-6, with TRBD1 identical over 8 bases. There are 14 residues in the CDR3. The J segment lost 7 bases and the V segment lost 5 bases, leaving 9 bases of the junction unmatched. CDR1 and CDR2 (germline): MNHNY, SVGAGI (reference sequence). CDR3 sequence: CASSPRKDRGGYTF. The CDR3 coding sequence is TGTGCCAGCAGTCCGCGGAAAGACAGGGGTGGCTACACCTTC.

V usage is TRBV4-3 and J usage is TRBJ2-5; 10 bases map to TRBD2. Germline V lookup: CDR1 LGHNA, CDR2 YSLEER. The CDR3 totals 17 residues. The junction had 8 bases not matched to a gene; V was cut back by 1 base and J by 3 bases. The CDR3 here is CASSQVSTSGPEETQYF. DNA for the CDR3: TGCGCCAGCAGCCAAGTCTCGACTAGCGGGCCCGAAGAGACCCAGTACTTC.

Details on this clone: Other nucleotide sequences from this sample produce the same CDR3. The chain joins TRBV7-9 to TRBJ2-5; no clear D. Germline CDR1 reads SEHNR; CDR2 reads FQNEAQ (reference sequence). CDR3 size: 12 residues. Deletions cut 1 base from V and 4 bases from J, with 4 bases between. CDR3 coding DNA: TGTGCCAGCAGCTTAGTCGGAGAGACCCAGTACTTC. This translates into CASSLVGETQYF.

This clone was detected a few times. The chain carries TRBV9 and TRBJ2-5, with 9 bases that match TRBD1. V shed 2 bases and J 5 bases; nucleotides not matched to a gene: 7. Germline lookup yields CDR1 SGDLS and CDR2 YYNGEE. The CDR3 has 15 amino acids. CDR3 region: CASSVRTGVMETQYF. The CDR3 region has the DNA TGTGCCAGCAGCGTCCGGACAGGGGTGATGGAGACCCAGTACTTC.

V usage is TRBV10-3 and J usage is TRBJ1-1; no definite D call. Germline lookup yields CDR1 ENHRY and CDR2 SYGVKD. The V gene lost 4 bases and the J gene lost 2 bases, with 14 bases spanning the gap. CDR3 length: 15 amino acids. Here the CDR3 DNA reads TGTGCCATCAGTGGACGAAAGGACTCAAACACTGAAGCTTTCTTT. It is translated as CAISGRKDSNTEAFF.

CDR3 region: CASSLGGLAAVIQYF. In DNA form, the CDR3 reads TGTGCCAGCAGCTTAGGGGGACTAGCGGCGGTCATTCAGTACTTC. The genes are TRBV7-2 and TRBJ2-4, with TRBD2 matching 11 bases. This CDR3 has 15 amino acids. The germline V gene encodes CDR1 SGHTA and CDR2 FQGNSA. The J segment lost 9 bases and the V segment lost 1 base, leaving 5 bases of the junction unmatched.

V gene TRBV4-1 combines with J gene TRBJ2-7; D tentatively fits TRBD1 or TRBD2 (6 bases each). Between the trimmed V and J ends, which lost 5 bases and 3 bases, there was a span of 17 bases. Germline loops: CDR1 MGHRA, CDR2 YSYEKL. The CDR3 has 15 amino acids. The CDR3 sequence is CASSLRGPGGYEQYF. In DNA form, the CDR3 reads TGCGCCAGCAGCTTACGGGGGCCCGGGGGCTACGAGCAGTACTTC.

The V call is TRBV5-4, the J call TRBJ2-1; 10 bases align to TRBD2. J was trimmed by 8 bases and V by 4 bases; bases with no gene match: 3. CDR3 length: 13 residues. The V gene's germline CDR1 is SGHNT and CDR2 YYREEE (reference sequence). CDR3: CASSGTSEDEQFF. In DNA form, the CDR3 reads TGTGCCAGCAGCGGGACTAGCGAGGATGAGCAGTTCTTC.

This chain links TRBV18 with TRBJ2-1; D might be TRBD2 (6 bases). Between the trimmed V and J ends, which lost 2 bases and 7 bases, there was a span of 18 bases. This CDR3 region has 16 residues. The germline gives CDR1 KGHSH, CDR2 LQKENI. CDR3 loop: CASSPGDPGVGNEQFF. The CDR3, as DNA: TGTGCCAGCTCACCAGGCGATCCGGGGGTCGGAAATGAGCAGTTCTTC.

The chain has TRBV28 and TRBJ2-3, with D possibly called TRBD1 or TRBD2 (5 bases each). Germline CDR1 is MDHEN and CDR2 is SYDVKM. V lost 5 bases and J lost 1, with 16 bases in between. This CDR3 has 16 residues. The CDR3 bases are TGTGCCAGCAGTGGGGCGGGTAGGGGAGGCACAGATACGCAGTATTTT. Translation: CASSGAGRGGTDTQYF.

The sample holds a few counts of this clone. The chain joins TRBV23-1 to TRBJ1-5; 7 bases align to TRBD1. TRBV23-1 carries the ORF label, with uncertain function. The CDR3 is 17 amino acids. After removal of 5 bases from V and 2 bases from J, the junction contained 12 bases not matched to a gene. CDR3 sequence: CASSILPGTARNQPQHF. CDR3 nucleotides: TGCGCCAGCAGTATTCTGCCCGGGACAGCTCGCAATCAGCCCCAGCATTTT.

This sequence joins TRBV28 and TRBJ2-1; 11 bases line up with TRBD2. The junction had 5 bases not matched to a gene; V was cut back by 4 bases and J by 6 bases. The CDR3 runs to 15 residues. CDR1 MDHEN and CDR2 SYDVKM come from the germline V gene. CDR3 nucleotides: TGTGCCAGCAGTTCCCTAGCGGGGGGAGCCAATGAGCAGTTCTTC. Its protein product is CASSSLAGGANEQFF.